The 13 T cell receptor beta chains in this list originate from one sample, sequenced in a study of blood T cell repertoires in COVID-19. Profiling relied on immunoSEQ multiplex PCR, and the TCRdb table lists in-frame clones only, not all of them. The sample lists some 65,000 clones; around nine tenths were seen once. The sequencing input was peripheral blood. These receptors all come from a woman over 75 with active COVID-19.

The chain links TRBV5-6 to TRBJ1-6; 10 positions match TRBD1. The CDR3 length is 15 residues. V trimming: 2 bases; J trimming: 7 bases; junction bases outside the gene matches: 3. Germline lookup yields CDR1 SGHDT and CDR2 YYEEEE. The CDR3, as DNA: TGTGCCAGCAGCTTTTCGGGACAGGGGAATTCACCCCTCCACTTT. Its translation: CASSFSGQGNSPLHF.

The chain carries TRBV6-6 and TRBJ1-2; 12 bases match TRBD1. This CDR3 has 15 residues. Germline V gene lookup returns CDR1 MNHNY and CDR2 SVGAGI (reference sequence). After removal of 0 bases from V and 7 bases from J, the junction contained 3 bases not matched to a gene. The DNA for the CDR3 is TGTGCCAGCAGTTACTCGGGACAGGGGGCGGGTGGCTACACCTTC. This codes for CASSYSGQGAGGYTF.

The genes are TRBV7-3 and TRBJ1-5, with D uncertain. Germline CDR1 and CDR2: SGHTA and FQGTGA. V gave up 5 bases and J gave up 3 bases, with 8 bases separating them. This CDR3 is built from 13 residues. The CDR3 nucleotides are TGTGCCAGCAGCCTGGGCCCCAATCAGCCCCAGCATTTT. It is translated as CASSLGPNQPQHF.

The rearrangement joins TRBV5-1 to TRBJ2-2; 9 bases map to TRBD2. The V and J ends lost 6 bases and 6 bases, in that order; junction bases with no gene match: 3. Germline CDR1 reads SGHRS; CDR2 reads YFSETQ. The CDR3 is made up of 13 amino acids. The CDR3 region is CASTAGGAGELFF. CDR3 in DNA: TGCGCCAGCACGGCGGGAGGGGCCGGGGAGCTGTTTTTT.

This rearrangement joins TRBV4-3 to TRBJ1-4; D gene unclear. Germline V gene sequence: CDR1 LGHNA, CDR2 YSLEER. The CDR3 runs to 14 residues. V lost 0 bases, J lost 8 bases, and 10 bases lay in between. This CDR3 is CASSQDRGSEKLFF. The CDR3, as DNA: TGCGCCAGCAGCCAAGATCGGGGATCGGAAAAACTGTTTTTT.

The chain has TRBV7-6 and TRBJ2-5; 10 bases match TRBD2. The germline V gene encodes CDR1 SGHVS and CDR2 FNYEAQ. Trimming at V came to 1 base and at J to 3 bases, leaving 8 bases not matched to a gene. This CDR3 is 17 amino acids long. The CDR3 region has the DNA TGTGCCAGCAGCTTAGATAAGCTAGCGGGGGCCGAAGAGACCCAGTACTTC. It codes for CASSLDKLAGAEETQYF.

The rearrangement links TRBV27 to TRBJ2-7; 9 bases map to TRBD2. J gave up 0 bases and V 2 bases, and 29 bases lay outside the gene matches. Germline CDR1 and CDR2: MNHEY and SMNVEV (reference sequence). The CDR3 has 24 amino acids. The chain's CDR3 is CASSLRVWGFEAGGLSRNSYEQYF. CDR3 DNA: TGTGCCAGCAGTTTAAGGGTTTGGGGTTTCGAAGCGGGGGGACTTTCCCGTAACTCCTACGAGCAGTACTTC.

The rearrangement uses TRBV6-5 and TRBJ2-3; 9 positions agree with TRBD2. Trimming removed 4 bases from V and 6 bases from J; junction bases left unmatched: 5. CDR1 and CDR2 from the germline V gene are MNHEY and SVGAGI. The CDR3 has 14 amino acids. CDR3 nucleotide sequence: TGTGCCAGCAGTTTAAATAGCGGGGGCGATACGCAGTATTTT. Translating it yields CASSLNSGGDTQYF.

This rearrangement joins TRBV2 to TRBJ1-1, with unresolved D. The CDR3 has 13 residues. V gave up 7 bases and J gave up 2 bases, with 11 bases separating them. In germline, CDR1 is SNHLY, CDR2 FYNNEI. Written as DNA, the CDR3 is TGTGCCAGCAATTCCGGGAGAAACACTGAAGCTTTCTTT. Protein product: CASNSGRNTEAFF. The full variable domain, completed using reference TRBV2 and TRBJ1-1, is EPEVTQTPSHQVTQMGQEVILRCVPISNHLYFYWYRQILGQKVEFLVSFYNNEISEKSEIFDDQFSVERPDGSNFTLKIRSTKLEDSAMYFCASNSGRNTEAFFGQGTRLTVV.

V usage is TRBV10-3 and J usage is TRBJ2-3; 12 bases fit TRBD2. Per germline, CDR1 ENHRY and CDR2 SYGVKD. CDR3 length equals 19 residues. J gave up 2 bases and V 0 bases, and 9 bases lay outside the gene matches. The CDR3: CAISESGGLAGFNTDTQYF. The CDR3 DNA reads as TGTGCCATCAGTGAGTCGGGAGGACTAGCGGGGTTCAACACAGATACGCAGTATTTT.

This CDR3 reads CASSKGQLNVQETQYF. In DNA form, the CDR3 reads TGTGCCAGCAGCAAGGGACAGCTGAACGTCCAAGAGACCCAGTACTTC. This chain uses TRBV7-8 with TRBJ2-5, with TRBD1 identical over 7 bases. The CDR3 is 16 amino acids. CDR1 SGHVS and CDR2 FQNEAQ come from the germline V gene. J lost 1 base, V lost 5 bases, and 10 bases had no gene match.

The genes are TRBV6-6 and TRBJ2-7; 10 nucleotides match TRBD2. Germline V lookup: CDR1 MNHNY, CDR2 SVGAGI (reference sequence). J lost 4 bases, V lost 7 bases, and 10 bases had no gene match. The CDR3 runs to 15 residues. The CDR3 reads CASTLLAGTSYEQYF. The CDR3 nucleotides read TGTGCCAGCACCTTACTAGCGGGGACCTCGTACGAGCAGTACTTC.

The genes are TRBV9 and TRBJ2-3; unclear D gene. The CDR3 runs 15 residues. With 2 bases removed from V and 2 bases from J, the gap between germline ends came to 12 bases. The germline CDR1 and CDR2 sequences are SGDLS and YYNGEE. The CDR3 protein is CASSVRHRHTDTQYF. DNA of the CDR3: TGTGCCAGCAGCGTTAGACACCGTCACACAGATACGCAGTATTTT. Full variable domain (outside the CDR3, taken from reference TRBV9 and TRBJ2-3): DSGVTQTPKHLITATGQRVTLRCSPRSGDLSVYWYQQSLDQGLQFLIQYYNGEERAKGNILERFSAQQFPDLHSELNLSSLELGDSALYFCASSVRHRHTDTQYFGPGTRLTVL.